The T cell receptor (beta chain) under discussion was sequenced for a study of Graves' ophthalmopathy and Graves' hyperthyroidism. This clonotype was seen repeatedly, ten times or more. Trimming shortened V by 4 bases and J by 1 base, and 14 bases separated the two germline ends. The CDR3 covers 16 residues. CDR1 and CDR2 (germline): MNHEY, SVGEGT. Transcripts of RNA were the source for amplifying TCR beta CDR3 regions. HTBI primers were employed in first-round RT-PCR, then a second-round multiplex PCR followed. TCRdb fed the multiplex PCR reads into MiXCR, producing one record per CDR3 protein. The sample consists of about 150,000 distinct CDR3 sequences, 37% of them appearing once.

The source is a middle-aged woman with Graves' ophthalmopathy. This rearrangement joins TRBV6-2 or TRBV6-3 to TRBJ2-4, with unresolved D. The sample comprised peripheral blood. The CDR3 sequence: CASSSRSRWAKNIQYF. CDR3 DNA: TGTGCCAGCAGTTCCAGGAGTCGGTGGGCCAAAAACATTCAGTACTTC.